This T cell receptor (beta chain) was sequenced for a study of tumor and adjacent non-tumor tissue in lung cancer. Remarks on this clonotype: As the CDR3 is not closed by the conserved phenylalanine or tryptophan, this likely results from a read error. The DNA is omitted, as the CDR3 cannot be located on it reliably, and the CDR3 follows TCRdb's listing.

A modified ARM-PCR protocol with three rounds of nested PCR amplified TCRbeta. A single record per CDR3 protein comes from TCRdb applying MiXCR to the multiplex PCR reads. The table shows approximately 100,000 distinct CDR3 sequences, with about 62% occurring only once. RNA was extracted from bulk tissue without any cell sorting. More than 3 cm separated this lung sample from the edge of the tumor. Looked up from germline, CDR1 is MNHEY and CDR2 is SVGAGI. The CDR3 region is 14 residues in length, termini included. The chain has TRBV6-5 and TRBJ2-3. This TCR was recovered from a man in his thirties or forties with non-small cell lung cancer. The sample was distant non-tumor lung tissue. The CDR3 loop is CASSYGTRADTRYL.